This entry features one T cell receptor (beta chain) sequence. Antigen unknown. The data were obtained in a study of T cell responses to AZD1222 COVID-19 vaccine. The study's findings and limits: Donors were largely white British and mainly female; clonal diversity was possibly underestimated.

The CDR3 is 13 residues long. The germline V gene encodes CDR1 SGHNT and CDR2 YYREEE (reference sequence). Trimming stripped 0 bases from V and 8 bases from J, with 11 bases between. Some clones are missing from TCRdb's copy, which holds only in-frame ones; the method was immunoSEQ multiplex PCR. Of more than 85,000 clones in the sample, just under 90% were seen once. The clonotype originates from an adult in good health. The sample was peripheral blood, taken on day 0 of AZD1222 vaccination. This chain joins TRBV5-4 and TRBJ1-2; D remains ambiguous. The CDR3: CASSLAGGSGYTF. CDR3 DNA sequence: TGTGCCAGCAGCTTGGCTGGAGGGTCCGGCTACACCTTC.